What follows describes a single T cell receptor (beta chain). Tagging with unique molecular identifiers was applied to individual cDNA molecules. Via MiXCR, TCRdb re-called the 5' RACE reads, giving one row per CDR3 protein. The data contain tens of thousands of distinct CDR3 sequences, 10% of them singletons. This specimen belongs to a study of early T cells in non-severe SARS-CoV-2 infection. Study-wide background: Sequencing was performed on bulk RNA from unsorted whole blood, leaving chains unpaired.

Germline V gene data show CDR1 as SGHVS and CDR2 as FNYEAQ. Trimming took 5 bases from V and 6 from J; bases not matched to a gene: 12. This CDR3 is built from 15 residues. This sample comprised whole blood, obtained at baseline. The chain employs TRBV7-6 and TRBJ1-1; 7 bases align to TRBD1. This receptor was taken from an adult who was a healthcare worker with PCR-confirmed SARS-CoV-2 infection or an uninfected control (not recorded which). The CDR3 loop is CASSTRQGQSAEAFF. CDR3 coding DNA: TGTGCCAGCAGCACGCGACAGGGTCAGAGCGCTGAAGCTTTCTTT.